The 3 T cell receptor beta chains listed next were all sequenced from one sample in a study of blood T cell repertoires in COVID-19. Assay: immunoSEQ multiplex PCR; the TCRdb copy retains only in-frame clones and omits some. The sample consists of under 300,000 clones, roughly 88% of them appearing once. The sample taken for sequencing was PBMCs or T cells enriched from blood (not recorded which). The source is a woman in her fifties or sixties who had recovered from COVID-19.

The chain links TRBV25-1 to TRBJ1-2, with D hard to call. Germline V gene sequence: CDR1 MGHDK, CDR2 SYGVNS. CDR3 length equals 13 residues. The V end was cut by 1 base, the J end by 8 bases, with 11 bases between. This CDR3 is CASSESRRRGYTF. The CDR3 region has the DNA TGTGCCAGCAGTGAATCCAGGCGTCGGGGCTACACCTTC.

The rearrangement joins TRBV11-1 to TRBJ1-1; D gene ambiguous. CDR1 is SGHAT, CDR2 FQDESV, per germline (reference sequence). The CDR3 length is 13 residues. V was trimmed by 2 bases and J by 5 bases, leaving 9 bases between them. The CDR3 sequence is CASSLHRSTEAFF. CDR3 sequence (DNA): TGTGCCAGCAGCTTACACCGGAGTACTGAAGCTTTCTTT.

J is TRBJ1-6 and V is TRBV30, with 7 bases aligning to TRBD1. The germline V gene encodes CDR1 GTSNPN and CDR2 SVGIG (reference sequence). The ends lost 7 bases at V and 0 bases at J; junction bases unmatched: 12. This CDR3 contains 17 residues. The CDR3 loop is CAFTGDRHSSYNSPLHF. DNA for the CDR3: TGTGCCTTTACAGGGGACAGACATAGCTCCTATAATTCACCCCTCCACTTT.